What follows is one T cell receptor beta chain and its context. The antigen is not known. The V end was cut by 4 bases, the J end by 7 bases, with 18 bases between. Germline assignment: CDR1 SGDLS and CDR2 YYNGEE. CDR3 length: 14 amino acids. Sequencing used immunoSEQ multiplex PCR; TCRdb keeps in-frame clones, though not all of them. The repertoire includes approximately 200,000 clones, around 84% of them detected once, and 6% to 9% sits in the top ten. The donors were part of the validation cohort of 100 to 150 subjects. That cohort was separate from the first cohort, which comprised roughly 670 subjects. This sample was included in a study of cytomegalovirus exposure and HLA in healthy donors. General study results and limits: Rarity characterized most TCR sequences, yet some public TCRs appeared in many donors. First-cohort TCR clusters were later found to tend to co-occur in the approximately 120 validation repertoires. The study recorded 150 to 200 TCR beta chains that were cytomegalovirus-associated.

V and J are TRBV9 and TRBJ2-7; no definite D call. The TCR originated in a young man in good health and CMV-seropositive. The source material was PBMCs. The CDR3 loop is CASSLVSTAKEQYF. The CDR3 coding sequence is TGTGCCAGCAGCCTTGTTTCGACTGCGAAGGAGCAGTACTTC.